One and the same sample provided the 4 T cell receptor beta chains below, sequenced in a study of blood T cells in healthy people across ages. A second about 7 to 12 cycle PCR used barcoded and J-beta primers. TCRdb independently ran MiXCR on the 5' RACE reads; one entry per CDR3 protein. The sample has 750,000 to 950,000 distinct CDR3 sequences; approximately 55% are singletons. Sequencing was performed on blood. The source of these receptors is a man aged 80 or over in good health.

This chain connects TRBV15 to TRBJ2-2; D is possibly TRBD2 (5 bases). Germline V gives CDR1 LNHNV, CDR2 YYDKDF (reference sequence). The CDR3 is 16 amino acids. V was pared by 5 bases and J by 6 bases, with 19 bases between. The CDR3 DNA sequence: TGTGCCACCAGCCGGGGAGCTGGGATGGCCTCCGGGGAGCTGTTTTTT. Translating gives CATSRGAGMASGELFF.

This rearrangement joins TRBV20-1 to TRBJ1-1; D possibly corresponds to TRBD1 (5 bases). V dropped 5 bases and J dropped 4 bases, with 17 bases sitting between them. Per germline, CDR1 DFQATT and CDR2 SNEGSKA (reference sequence). There are 14 residues in the CDR3. The CDR3 DNA reads TGCAGTGCTTACTCTAGACAGTCATTCACTGAAGCTTTCTTT. Translating gives CSAYSRQSFTEAFF.

The gene calls are TRBV18 and TRBJ1-5; perhaps TRBD1 as D (6 bases). The CDR3 is made up of 14 amino acids. CDR1 and CDR2 from the germline V gene are KGHSH and LQKENI. Trimming removed 6 bases from V and 5 bases from J, with 14 bases in between. CDR3 sequence (DNA): TGTGCCAGCTCCCTTTTGAGGGGGGATCAGCCCCAGCATTTT. It codes for CASSLLRGDQPQHF.

V is TRBV11-2 and J is TRBJ2-1, with 8 bases identical to TRBD2. Germline loops: CDR1 SGHAT, CDR2 FQNNGV. The CDR3 length is 14 residues. Trimming took 2 bases from V and 6 from J; bases not matched to a gene: 3. CDR3: CASSLTGTSNEQFF. The CDR3 DNA is TGTGCCAGCAGCTTAACCGGGACTAGCAATGAGCAGTTCTTC.